These 30 T cell receptor beta chains originate from one sample sequenced in a study of blood T cell repertoires in COVID-19. Assay: immunoSEQ multiplex PCR; the TCRdb copy retains only in-frame clones and omits some. This sample has 180,000 or so clones, with about 75% found just once. Material: peripheral blood. The receptor set was obtained from a woman aged 45-60 years with active or convalescent COVID-19.

The V gene is TRBV2, the J gene TRBJ1-2, with D uncertain. Germline-derived CDR1 and CDR2 are SNHLY and FYNNEI. The CDR3 totals 14 residues. V was shortened by 5 bases and J by 5 bases, with 15 bases between the two germline ends. The CDR3 here is CASSPGQTGYGYTF. The DNA for the CDR3 is TGTGCCAGCAGTCCCGGCCAAACGGGGTATGGCTACACCTTC.

J is TRBJ1-3 and V is TRBV28, with D tentatively TRBD1 (6 bases). Trimming took 3 bases from V and 2 from J, leaving 14 bases between them. The CDR3 has 16 amino acids. Germline V lookup: CDR1 MDHEN, CDR2 SYDVKM. The CDR3 region is CASSFAGVGAGNTIYF. The DNA of the CDR3 is TGTGCCAGCAGTTTTGCAGGGGTAGGTGCTGGAAACACCATATATTTT.

This CDR3 reads CASKYRDYGYTF. As DNA, the CDR3 is TGTGCCAGCAAATACAGGGACTATGGCTACACCTTC. The J gene is TRBJ1-2, the V gene TRBV2; D might be TRBD1 (6 bases). Germline values: CDR1 SNHLY, CDR2 FYNNEI. V was pared by 7 bases and J by 3 bases, with 9 bases between. The CDR3 is made up of 12 amino acids.

This clone was detected a few times. This rearrangement joins TRBV7-8 to TRBJ2-7, with 13 bases fitting TRBD2. V was clipped by 5 bases and J by 0 bases; unmatched bases: 7. Per the germline V gene, CDR1 is SGHVS and CDR2 is FQNEAQ. CDR3 length equals 17 residues. CDR3 coding DNA: TGTGCCAGCAGCCGCGGGACTAGCGGGACTAGCTCCTACGAGCAGTACTTC. This translates into CASSRGTSGTSSYEQYF.

The genes are TRBV30 and TRBJ1-6; the D is unclear. The CDR3 consists of 13 residues. Germline V CDR1 and CDR2: GTSNPN, SVGIG (reference sequence). V was cut by 4 bases and J by 4 bases, with 8 bases left in between. CDR3 DNA: TGTGCCTGGAAGCAACAGTATAATTCACCCCTCCACTTT. It is translated as CAWKQQYNSPLHF.

V gene TRBV9 combines with J gene TRBJ1-1; 10 positions match TRBD1. The length of the CDR3 is 15 residues. Germline assignment: CDR1 SGDLS and CDR2 YYNGEE. Trimming removed 0 bases from V and 4 bases from J; junction bases left unmatched: 3. CDR3 coding DNA: TGTGCCAGCAGCGTAGGGACAGGGGGAAGCACTGAAGCTTTCTTT. Amino acid sequence: CASSVGTGGSTEAFF.

This clone turned up a few times. V usage is TRBV7-3 and J usage is TRBJ2-3; perhaps TRBD2 as D (6 bases). The CDR3 extends over 15 amino acids. Germline CDR1 reads SGHTA; CDR2 reads FQGTGA. V was shortened by 2 bases and J by 4 bases, with 13 bases between the two germline ends. CDR3 sequence: CASSLVGGPADTQYF. The CDR3 bases are TGTGCCAGCAGCTTAGTCGGGGGTCCCGCAGATACGCAGTATTTT.

In this sample, this clone turned up a few times. This sequence joins TRBV5-5 and TRBJ1-5; D may be TRBD1 (5 bases). The CDR3 has 15 amino acids. The V end was cut by 5 bases, the J end by 5 bases, with 17 bases between. Germline V gene lookup returns CDR1 SGHKS and CDR2 YYEKEE (reference sequence). DNA for the CDR3: TGTGCCAGCAGTCAAGACGGAGGGGAGGATCAGCCCCAGCATTTT. Its protein is CASSQDGGEDQPQHF.

This chain joins TRBV6-1 and TRBJ1-6, with a possible D match to TRBD1 (5 bases). The CDR3 runs to 13 residues. Germline CDR1 is MNHNS and CDR2 is SASEGT. V gave up 0 bases and J gave up 11 bases, with 8 bases separating them. The DNA of the CDR3 is TGTGCCAGCAGTGAAGCGGACATTCCACCCCTCCACTTT. Its protein is CASSEADIPPLHF.

CDR3 bases: TGTGCCAGCAGCCAAGATCTTGGGACAGGGAAAGCTTTCTTT. It codes for CASSQDLGTGKAFF. This chain joins TRBV4-2 and TRBJ1-1; 9 nucleotides agree with TRBD1. Germline V gene sequence: CDR1 LGHNA, CDR2 YNFKEQ. This CDR3 contains 14 residues. J was trimmed by 9 bases and V by 0 bases; bases with no gene match: 5.

This sequence joins TRBV6-2 or TRBV6-3 and TRBJ1-2; 7 positions match TRBD1. Per germline, CDR1 MNHEY and CDR2 SVGEGT. The V and J ends lost 6 bases and 2 bases, in that order; junction bases with no gene match: 6. The CDR3 contains 14 residues. The chain's CDR3 is CASSWNRGNYGYTF. The CDR3 nucleotides read TGTGCCAGCAGCTGGAACAGGGGAAACTATGGCTACACCTTC.

In its sample, this clone ranks as large. CDR3 bases: TGTGCCAGCAGTGAAGCCTCCTGGGGGAGGGCTGGCTACACCTTC. The encoded protein is CASSEASWGRAGYTF. This chain links TRBV2 with TRBJ1-2; weak D call: TRBD1 (5 bases). Trimming stripped 0 bases from V and 7 bases from J, with 15 bases between. The CDR3 has 15 amino acids. CDR1 and CDR2 from the germline V gene are SNHLY and FYNNEI.

The gene calls are TRBV5-1 and TRBJ2-3; TRBD2 might be the D (7 bases). CDR3 length: 15 residues. Trimming removed 2 bases at V and 6 bases at J, with 16 bases between. Germline V CDR1 and CDR2: SGHRS, YFSETQ. CDR3 sequence: CASSLNGGPGDTQYF. The CDR3 coding sequence is TGCGCCAGCAGCTTAAACGGGGGGCCCGGGGATACGCAGTATTTT.

This clone was recorded only once. The rearrangement uses TRBV6-5 and TRBJ2-3; 7 bases line up with TRBD2. Per germline, CDR1 MNHEY and CDR2 SVGAGI. This CDR3 region has 15 residues. V gave up 2 bases and J gave up 6 bases; unmatched junction bases: 8. This CDR3 is CASSYGLVDIDTQYF. The DNA of the CDR3 is TGTGCCAGCAGTTACGGACTAGTGGATATCGATACGCAGTATTTT.

The chain uses TRBV7-2 and TRBJ1-4; no clear D gene. The germline V gene has CDR1 SGHTA and CDR2 FQGNSA. V shed 1 base and J shed 7 bases, with 10 bases lying between them. CDR3 size: 14 residues. The CDR3 sequence: CASSLVRNPEKLFF. For the CDR3, the DNA is TGTGCCAGCAGCTTAGTCAGGAACCCTGAAAAACTGTTTTTT.

This chain connects TRBV5-3 to TRBJ1-2; D call uncertain. TRBV5-3 is treated as an ORF (open reading frame) with a function not yet certain. This CDR3 is 16 amino acids long. Trimming took 4 bases from V and 6 from J, leaving 22 bases between them. The CDR3 DNA follows: TGTGCCAGAAGCCACGAGACCAAGTCATGGAGGGATGGCTACACCTTC. It codes for CARSHETKSWRDGYTF.

Here the CDR3 reads CASSSQGAGSYNEQFF. The CDR3 DNA is TGTGCCAGCAGCTCGCAGGGGGCAGGTTCCTACAATGAGCAGTTCTTC. The rearrangement uses TRBV7-2 and TRBJ2-1; 8 bases are shared with TRBD1. This CDR3 contains 16 residues. The V and J ends lost 4 bases and 1 base, in that order; junction bases with no gene match: 6. The germline V gene has CDR1 SGHTA and CDR2 FQGNSA.

The chain couples TRBV5-6 to TRBJ1-1, with 7 bases aligning to TRBD1. Germline CDR1 SGHDT, CDR2 YYEEEE. The ends lost 0 bases at V and 2 bases at J; junction bases unmatched: 4. The CDR3 consists of 15 residues. The CDR3 region is CASSLETGFNTEAFF. Here the CDR3 DNA reads TGTGCCAGCAGCTTGGAGACAGGGTTTAACACTGAAGCTTTCTTT.

The chain uses TRBV28 and TRBJ1-6, with D possibly being TRBD1 (6 bases). CDR1 MDHEN and CDR2 SYDVKM come from the germline V gene. Trimming stripped 6 bases from V and 6 bases from J, with 9 bases between. CDR3 length: 13 amino acids. CDR3 amino acids: CASRRDTNSPLHF. The DNA of the CDR3 is TGTGCCAGCAGACGGGACACTAATTCACCCCTCCACTTT.

The CDR3 region is CASSRWGSSGGGLTDTQYF. DNA for the CDR3: TGTGCCAGCAGCCGATGGGGATCTAGCGGGGGGGGCCTCACAGATACGCAGTATTTT. The gene calls are TRBV7-9 and TRBJ2-3, with TRBD2 matching 12 bases. V lost 5 bases and J lost 2; bases outside the gene matches: 14. This CDR3 comprises 19 residues. Germline V gene lookup returns CDR1 SEHNR and CDR2 FQNEAQ (reference sequence).

The chain joins TRBV5-1 to TRBJ2-7; 7 positions match TRBD2. The CDR3 extends over 13 amino acids. V trimming: 4 bases; J trimming: 3 bases; junction bases outside the gene matches: 4. CDR1 is SGHRS and CDR2 is YFSETQ in the germline V gene. The CDR3 spells CASSTAGDYEQYF. CDR3 bases: TGCGCCAGCAGCACGGCGGGGGACTACGAGCAGTACTTC.

The CDR3 loop reads CASSVDKGDRTYEQYF. For the CDR3, the DNA is TGTGCCAGCAGCGTAGATAAGGGGGACAGAACCTACGAGCAGTACTTC. This chain joins TRBV9 and TRBJ2-7, with 7 bases matching TRBD1. Per germline, CDR1 SGDLS and CDR2 YYNGEE. CDR3 length: 16 residues. Trimming removed 0 bases from V and 2 bases from J; junction bases left unmatched: 8.

The chain is built from TRBV5-1 and TRBJ1-1; D perhaps matches TRBD1 (5 bases). CDR1 and CDR2 from the germline V gene are SGHRS and YFSETQ. This CDR3 has 14 amino acids. Trimming removed 7 bases from V and 1 base from J, with 14 bases in between. The CDR3 protein is CASRGAVSNTEAFF. CDR3 in DNA: TGCGCCAGCCGTGGGGCGGTCTCGAACACTGAAGCTTTCTTT. Drawing the rest from reference TRBV5-1 and TRBJ1-1, the complete variable domain is KAGVTQTPRYLIKTRGQQVTLSCSPISGHRSVSWYQQTPGQGLQFLFEYFSETQRNKGNFPGRFSGRQFSNSRSEMNVSTLELGDSALYLCASRGAVSNTEAFFGQGTRLTVV.

The J gene is TRBJ1-5, the V gene TRBV6-6, with D unclear. The CDR3 totals 14 residues. Germline loops: CDR1 MNHNY, CDR2 SVGAGI (reference sequence). CDR3 nucleotides: TGTGCGATCAAGGTACAGAACGGTTTGGGGCCCCAGCATTTT. It encodes CAIKVQNGLGPQHF.

The genes are TRBV30 and TRBJ1-6; D not resolved. The germline V gene encodes CDR1 GTSNPN and CDR2 SVGIG (reference sequence). The CDR3 has 14 amino acids. With 3 bases removed from V and 4 bases from J, the gap between germline ends came to 10 bases. The CDR3 reads CAWSTENYNSPLHF. CDR3 in DNA: TGTGCCTGGAGCACAGAGAATTATAATTCACCCCTCCACTTT.

The chain links TRBV3-1 (or the pseudogene TRBV3-2) to TRBJ2-2, with TRBD2 matching over 7 bases. With V trimmed by 1 base and J by 6 bases, 11 bases remained unmatched. The CDR3 has 17 residues. CDR1 is LGHDT, CDR2 YNNKEL, per germline (reference sequence). The DNA of the CDR3 is TGTGCCAGCAGCCAAGGTTGGAGACTAGCTGACGCCGGGGAGCTGTTTTTT. Its translation: CASSQGWRLADAGELFF.

This clone was counted at least ten times. The rearrangement links TRBV11-2 to TRBJ2-1, with D perhaps matching TRBD2 (5 bases). The CDR3 totals 12 residues. Looked up from germline, CDR1 is SGHAT and CDR2 is FQNNGV. With 3 bases removed from V and 10 bases from J, the gap between germline ends came to 10 bases. CDR3 in DNA: TGTGCCAGCAGCTTGGGAGTCGGGGAGCAGTTCTTC. This translates into CASSLGVGEQFF.

This chain connects TRBV29-1 to TRBJ2-5; the match to TRBD2 covers 8 bases. This CDR3 contains 16 residues. Germline V gives CDR1 SQVTM, CDR2 ANQGSEA. V shed 6 bases and J 2 bases; nucleotides not matched to a gene: 14. The CDR3 DNA follows: TGCAGCGTCGGGACTAGGCAATCTTTTCGGCAAGAGACCCAGTACTTC. Translated: CSVGTRQSFRQETQYF.

The chain links TRBV19 to TRBJ1-2, with D hard to call. From germline, CDR1 is LNHDA and CDR2 SQIVND (reference sequence). The CDR3 contains 15 residues. V lost 1 base and J 1 base, leaving 10 bases between the germline ends. CDR3 nucleotide sequence: TGTGCCAGTAGTATAGGGATAAACTATAACTATGGCTACACCTTC. It specifies CASSIGINYNYGYTF.

The rearrangement uses TRBV13 and TRBJ2-3, with TRBD2 identical over 7 bases. This CDR3 is 16 amino acids long. Germline CDR1 is PRHDT and CDR2 is FYEKMQ (reference sequence). J gave up 2 bases and V 1 base, and 6 bases lay outside the gene matches. DNA for the CDR3: TGTGCCAGCAGCTTAGTTTGGCGGGAGACCACAGATACGCAGTATTTT. Its protein is CASSLVWRETTDTQYF.